The T cell receptor (beta chain) described here comes from a study of memory CD4+ T cells and cytomegalovirus serostatus. The sort gate was single viable CD3+CD4+CD8-CD45RO+ cells for memory CD4+ T cells. Serostatus was set by detecting CMV pp150, pp28, p38, p52 IgG. Total CD4+ T cells were enriched by CD4 positive selection. Regarding this clone: Its target is not known.

Broader study findings: Of roughly 180 reported CMV TCRbeta sequences, under 70 were found in memory CD4+ repertoires. Repertoires predicted CMV serostatus with median bootstrapped AUC of about 0.96.

TCRdb keeps only in-frame clones here, not all; method: immunoSEQ multiplex PCR. The table has about 57,000 clones, around 80% seen once. The CDR3 is 18 residues long. Germline lookup yields CDR1 SGHTA and CDR2 FQGTGA. J gave up 1 base and V 1 base, and 8 bases lay outside the gene matches. The V gene is TRBV7-3, the J gene TRBJ2-5; TRBD1 matches 11 bases. Sequenced: memory CD4+ T cells from blood. The sequence was collected from an adult in good health and CMV-seronegative. CDR3 protein: CASSLRGQGAPPQETQYF. The DNA for the CDR3 is TGTGCCAGCAGCTTAAGAGGACAGGGGGCGCCCCCCCAAGAGACCCAGTACTTC.